The 25 T cell receptor beta chains below all came from one sample that was sequenced in a study of response to subunit inactivated influenza vaccine (dated by TCRdb to 2016 to 2019). The protocol used for the library was RT-PCR. Sequencing was carried out with an Illumina HiSeq 2500. The public reads were reprocessed in TCRdb via fastp at Q25 and MiXCR, keeping in-frame beta chains. Duplicate CDR3 protein sequences are folded into a single record with the most common DNA and genes. The table for this sample lists some 800,000 distinct CDR3 sequences; 21% of them were counted only once. The ten biggest clones cover more than 8.5% of the sample. Sample: PBMCs from blood, taken roughly 5 days after vaccination. Source of these receptors: a man between 50 and 59 years old who received an inactivated influenza vaccine. Donor details come from another sample of the same person, matched by shared clones.

This clonotype has more than one count but fewer than ten. The CDR3 is CASSPSISSYNEQFF. The CDR3 coding sequence is TGTGCCAGCTCACCGTCGATCAGCTCCTACAATGAGCAGTTCTTC. The genes are TRBV18 and TRBJ2-1, with unresolved D. V lost 3 bases, J lost 0 bases, and 9 bases lay in between. The germline V gene has CDR1 KGHSH and CDR2 LQKENI. This CDR3 has 15 residues.

This chain links TRBV20-1 with TRBJ2-3; D is perhaps TRBD1 or TRBD2 (6 bases each). V was cut by 3 bases and J by 2 bases, with 12 bases left in between. From germline, CDR1 is DFQATT and CDR2 SNEGSKA (reference sequence). The CDR3 length is 14 residues. The CDR3 loop is CSAREGHPTDTQYF. The CDR3 DNA sequence: TGCAGTGCTAGGGAGGGACACCCCACAGATACGCAGTATTTT.

The V call is TRBV29-1, the J call TRBJ2-3, with D unresolved. V was trimmed by 4 bases and J by 4 bases, leaving 12 bases between them. Germline values: CDR1 SQVTM, CDR2 ANQGSEA. The CDR3 is 13 residues long. The CDR3 sequence: CSVVARSADTQYF. The CDR3 nucleotides are TGCAGCGTTGTTGCTAGATCAGCAGATACGCAGTATTTT.

In regard to this clonotype: This may stem from a read error, because a much larger clone lies one nucleotide away. The genes are TRBV7-2 and TRBJ1-4; D perhaps matches TRBD1 (6 bases). The CDR3 loop spans 15 amino acids. Germline V lookup: CDR1 SGHTA, CDR2 FQGNSA. With 5 bases removed from V and 0 bases from J, the gap between germline ends came to 10 bases. The CDR3 is CASSPRGTTNEKLFF. The CDR3 DNA reads TGTGCCAGCAGCCCCAGGGGTACAACTAATGAAAAACTGTTTTTT.

V and J are TRBV5-1 and TRBJ2-5; 12 positions match TRBD2. Germline CDR1 and CDR2: SGHRS and YFSETQ. The CDR3 runs to 15 residues. V trimming: 1 base; J trimming: 4 bases; junction bases outside the gene matches: 2. Here the CDR3 reads CASSLTSGGSETQYF. DNA for the CDR3: TGCGCCAGCAGCTTGACTAGCGGGGGGTCAGAGACCCAGTACTTC. Complete variable domain (other parts from reference TRBV5-1 and TRBJ2-5): KAGVTQTPRYLIKTRGQQVTLSCSPISGHRSVSWYQQTPGQGLQFLFEYFSETQRNKGNFPGRFSGRQFSNSRSEMNVSTLELGDSALYLCASSLTSGGSETQYFGPGTRLLVL.

The chain is built from TRBV20-1 and TRBJ1-2; TRBD1 matches 7 bases. Trimming cost V 0 bases and J 8 bases; bases outside gene matches: 6. The CDR3 contains 13 residues. Germline V lookup: CDR1 DFQATT, CDR2 SNEGSKA (reference sequence). The CDR3: CSAREDRVRGYTF. The CDR3 nucleotides are TGCAGTGCTAGAGAAGACAGGGTGAGAGGCTACACCTTC.

The J gene is TRBJ2-7, the V gene TRBV12-3 or TRBV12-4; D may be TRBD2 (5 bases). Trimming left V 10 bases short and J 2 bases short, with 12 bases between. This CDR3 region has 12 residues. The CDR3 protein is CAIQRGTYEQYF. In nucleotides, the CDR3 is TGTGCCATACAACGGGGAACCTACGAGCAGTACTTC.

A few counts support this clonotype. The chain couples TRBV20-1 to TRBJ2-1; 10 bases align to TRBD1. With 5 bases clipped from V and 6 bases from J, the junction kept 4 bases outside the gene matches. In germline, CDR1 is DFQATT, CDR2 SNEGSKA (reference sequence). CDR3 length: 13 residues. The CDR3 protein is CSAERTGGNEQFF. The CDR3 region has the DNA TGCAGTGCTGAGAGGACAGGGGGCAATGAGCAGTTCTTC.

The V call is TRBV12-3 or TRBV12-4, the J call TRBJ2-4; D is possibly TRBD2 (7 bases). The CDR3 length is 13 residues. V was cut by 6 bases and J by 6 bases, with 12 bases left in between. The CDR3 spells CASRRGAANIQYF. The CDR3 DNA follows: TGTGCCAGCAGACGGGGGGCCGCAAACATTCAGTACTTC.

The chain joins TRBV20-1 to TRBJ2-3; 8 bases match TRBD2. Germline-derived CDR1 and CDR2 are DFQATT and SNEGSKA (reference sequence). The CDR3 spans 18 residues. V gave up 3 bases and J gave up 1 base; unmatched junction bases: 15. The CDR3 here is CSASWASGHTGGTDTQYF. CDR3 DNA: TGCAGTGCTAGCTGGGCTAGCGGGCATACCGGAGGCACAGATACGCAGTATTTT.

The table lists this clonotype with a few counts. This rearrangement joins TRBV20-1 to TRBJ1-1; TRBD1 aligns across 7 bases. Germline assignment: CDR1 DFQATT and CDR2 SNEGSKA (reference sequence). The V segment lost 0 bases and the J segment 5 bases; nucleotides outside the gene matches: 0. The CDR3 has 12 amino acids. CDR3 protein: CSARDRGTEAFF. CDR3 in DNA: TGCAGTGCTAGAGACAGGGGGACTGAAGCTTTCTTT.

This clonotype was observed a handful of times. CDR3 sequence reads: CASSPPKANTGELFF. CDR3 DNA: TGTGCCAGCAGCCCCCCCAAAGCGAACACCGGGGAGCTGTTTTTT. The rearrangement links TRBV7-9 to TRBJ2-2; D not resolved. V lost 5 bases and J lost 0, with 10 bases in between. This CDR3 is 15 amino acids long. Germline lookup yields CDR1 SEHNR and CDR2 FQNEAQ (reference sequence).

The chain combines TRBV7-2 with TRBJ2-3; a weak D match, TRBD2 (5 bases). V lost 3 bases and J lost 4, with 17 bases in between. The CDR3 is 16 residues long. CDR1 is SGHTA, CDR2 FQGNSA, per germline. The CDR3 sequence is CASSFPLAGVSDTQYF. DNA of the CDR3: TGTGCCAGCAGCTTCCCTCTAGCCGGGGTGTCAGATACGCAGTATTTT. Variable domain in full (rest from reference TRBV7-2 and TRBJ2-3): GAGVSQSPSNKVTEKGKDVELRCDPISGHTALYWYRQSLGQGLEFLIYFQGNSAPDKSGLPSDRFSAERTGGSVSTLTIQRTQQEDSAVYLCASSFPLAGVSDTQYFGPGTRLTVL.

CDR3 amino acids: CASSWTSGSSYEQYF. The CDR3 region has the DNA TGTGCCAGCAGTTGGACTAGCGGGAGTAGTTACGAGCAGTACTTC. This chain joins TRBV28 and TRBJ2-7; 13 positions match TRBD2. J gave up 4 bases and V 4 bases, and 4 bases lay outside the gene matches. Looked up from germline, CDR1 is MDHEN and CDR2 is SYDVKM. This CDR3 contains 15 residues.

There are a few counts of this clonotype. This CDR3 is CASRPQGFNTEAFF. The CDR3 nucleotides read TGTGCCAGCAGGCCACAGGGTTTTAACACTGAAGCTTTCTTT. The chain uses TRBV6-2 or TRBV6-3 and TRBJ1-1; D perhaps matches TRBD1 (6 bases). CDR1 is MNHEY, CDR2 SVGEGT, per germline. V shed 6 bases and J shed 2 bases, with 13 bases lying between them. The CDR3 contains 14 residues.

This clonotype was counted at least ten times. V usage is TRBV7-9 and J usage is TRBJ1-1, with D uncertain. Trimming left V 4 bases short and J 2 bases short, with 17 bases between. Germline V lookup: CDR1 SEHNR, CDR2 FQNEAQ (reference sequence). This CDR3 is 16 amino acids long. CDR3: CASSSPPPRINTEAFF. The CDR3 coding sequence is TGTGCCAGCAGCTCACCGCCTCCCCGGATCAACACTGAAGCTTTCTTT.

In this sample, this clonotype turned up a few times. V and J are TRBV18 and TRBJ2-6; TRBD1 aligns across 7 bases. CDR1 is KGHSH, CDR2 LQKENI, per germline. This CDR3 has 18 amino acids. V dropped 5 bases and J dropped 0; count of bases not matched to a gene: 10. The CDR3 region is CASSSWTGGDSGANVLTF. As DNA, the CDR3 is TGTGCCAGCTCATCGTGGACAGGTGGTGACTCTGGGGCCAACGTCCTGACTTTC.

This sequence joins TRBV15 and TRBJ2-3; the match to TRBD1 covers 7 bases. Germline V gene data show CDR1 as LNHNV and CDR2 as YYDKDF (reference sequence). The J segment lost 2 bases and the V segment lost 5 bases, leaving 7 bases of the junction unmatched. This CDR3 contains 15 residues. The CDR3 is CATSATGVITDTQYF. The CDR3 bases are TGTGCCACCAGCGCTACAGGGGTCATCACAGATACGCAGTATTTT.

The CDR3 nucleotides are TGTGCCAGCAGCCCCCTAGCGGGGGGCCTCACGGATACGCAGTATTTT. Translated, it gives CASSPLAGGLTDTQYF. The chain uses TRBV7-2 and TRBJ2-3; 11 bases are a match to TRBD2. V shed 5 bases, J shed 6 bases, and the junction held 10 bases outside the gene matches. Germline lookup yields CDR1 SGHTA and CDR2 FQGNSA. The CDR3 consists of 16 residues.

The CDR3 nucleotides are TGTGCCAGCAGCTTCGGGGTTGGGAATTCACCCCTCCACTTT. Protein: CASSFGVGNSPLHF. The chain carries TRBV11-2 and TRBJ1-6, with no clear D. Germline loops: CDR1 SGHAT, CDR2 FQNNGV. This CDR3 is 14 amino acids long. V lost 3 bases to trimming and J lost 7 bases, with 10 bases between them. The full variable domain, completed using reference TRBV11-2 and TRBJ1-6, is EAGVAQSPRYKIIEKRQSVAFWCNPISGHATLYWYQQILGQGPKLLIQFQNNGVVDDSQLPKDRFSAERLKGVDSTLKIQPAKLEDSAVYLCASSFGVGNSPLHFGNGTRLTVT.

This clonotype was counted a few times. The CDR3 DNA sequence: TGTGCCAGCAGCTACACGACAACGAACACTGAAGCTTTCTTT. It codes for CASSYTTTNTEAFF. The chain combines TRBV7-2 with TRBJ1-1; D uncertain. V gave up 4 bases and J gave up 1 base, with 10 bases separating them. Germline CDR1 reads SGHTA; CDR2 reads FQGNSA. This CDR3 has 14 residues.

The genes are TRBV5-7 and TRBJ2-6; D is uncertain. TRBV5-7 is designated an ORF whose function remains uncertain. Trimming removed 9 bases from V and 1 base from J, with 14 bases in between. The CDR3 extends over 15 amino acids. The CDR3 bases are TGTGCCATGGGCCCCAGGCTGTCTGGGGCCAACGTCCTGACTTTC. As protein: CAMGPRLSGANVLTF.

The table lists this clonotype with a few counts. V usage is TRBV20-1 and J usage is TRBJ2-1, with 7 bases that match TRBD2. The V gene end was trimmed by 6 bases and the J gene end by 7 bases; junction bases not matched to a gene: 15. This CDR3 spans 15 amino acids. From germline, CDR1 is DFQATT and CDR2 SNEGSKA (reference sequence). CDR3: CSAQRPSGILNEQFF. As DNA, the CDR3 is TGCAGTGCACAAAGGCCTAGCGGAATTTTGAATGAGCAGTTCTTC.

The J gene is TRBJ2-7, the V gene TRBV18; D is unresolved. Per germline, CDR1 KGHSH and CDR2 LQKENI. The CDR3 is 12 residues long. Between the trimmed V and J ends, which lost 2 bases and 7 bases, there was a span of 9 bases. The DNA of the CDR3 is TGTGCCAGCTCACCAAAGTACGAAGAGCAGTACTTC. Encoded protein: CASSPKYEEQYF.

DNA for the CDR3: TGTGCCAGCAGAAGGACAGGTATTCTTGATGAGCAGTACTTC. Its protein product is CASRRTGILDEQYF. The genes are TRBV13 and TRBJ2-7, with 7 bases lining up with TRBD1. Trimming at V came to 6 bases and at J to 7 bases, leaving 12 bases not matched to a gene. The CDR3 has 14 amino acids. CDR1 is PRHDT, CDR2 FYEKMQ, per germline (reference sequence).